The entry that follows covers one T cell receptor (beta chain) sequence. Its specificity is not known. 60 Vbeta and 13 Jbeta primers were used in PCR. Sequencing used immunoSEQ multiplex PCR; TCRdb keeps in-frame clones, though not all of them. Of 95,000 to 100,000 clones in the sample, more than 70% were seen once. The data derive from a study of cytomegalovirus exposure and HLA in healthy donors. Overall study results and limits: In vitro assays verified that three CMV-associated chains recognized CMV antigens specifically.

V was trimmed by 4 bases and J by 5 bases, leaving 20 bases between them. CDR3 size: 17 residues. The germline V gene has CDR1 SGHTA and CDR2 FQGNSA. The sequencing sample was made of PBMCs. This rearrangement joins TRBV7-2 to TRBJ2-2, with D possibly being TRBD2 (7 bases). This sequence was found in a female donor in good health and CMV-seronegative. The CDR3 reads CASSSYGVRGGTGELFF. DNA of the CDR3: TGTGCCAGCAGCTCATACGGGGTCAGGGGAGGGACCGGGGAGCTGTTTTTT.